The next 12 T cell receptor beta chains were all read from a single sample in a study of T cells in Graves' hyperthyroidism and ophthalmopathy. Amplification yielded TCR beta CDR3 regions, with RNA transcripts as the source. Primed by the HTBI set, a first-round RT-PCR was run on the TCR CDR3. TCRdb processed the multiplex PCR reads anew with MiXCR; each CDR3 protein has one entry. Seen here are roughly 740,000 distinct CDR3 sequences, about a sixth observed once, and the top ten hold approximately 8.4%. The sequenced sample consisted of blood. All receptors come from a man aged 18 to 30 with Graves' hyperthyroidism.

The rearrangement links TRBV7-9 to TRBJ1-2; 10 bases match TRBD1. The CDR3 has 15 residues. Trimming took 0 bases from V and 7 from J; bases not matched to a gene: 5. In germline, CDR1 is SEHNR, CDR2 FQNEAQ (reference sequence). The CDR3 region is CASSLALRTGGGYTF. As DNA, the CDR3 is TGTGCCAGCAGCTTAGCGCTACGGACAGGGGGTGGCTACACCTTC. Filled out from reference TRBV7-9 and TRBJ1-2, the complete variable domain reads DTGVSQNPRHKITKRGQNVTFRCDPISEHNRLYWYRQTLGQGPEFLTYFQNEAQLEKSRLLSDRFSAERPKGSFSTLEIQRTEQGDSAMYLCASSLALRTGGGYTFGSGTRLTVV.

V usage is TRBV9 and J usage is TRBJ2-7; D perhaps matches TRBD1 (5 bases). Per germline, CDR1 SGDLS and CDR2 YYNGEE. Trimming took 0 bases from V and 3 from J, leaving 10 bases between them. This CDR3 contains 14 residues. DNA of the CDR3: TGTGCCAGCAGCGTAGGCGACAGCTTCTACGAGCAGTACTTC. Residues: CASSVGDSFYEQYF.

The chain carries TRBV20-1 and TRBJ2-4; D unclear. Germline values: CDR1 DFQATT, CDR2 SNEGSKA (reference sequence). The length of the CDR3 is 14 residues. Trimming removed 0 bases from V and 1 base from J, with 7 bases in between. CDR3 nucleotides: TGCAGTGCTAGAGATACGACTGCCAAAAACATTCAGTACTTC. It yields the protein CSARDTTAKNIQYF.

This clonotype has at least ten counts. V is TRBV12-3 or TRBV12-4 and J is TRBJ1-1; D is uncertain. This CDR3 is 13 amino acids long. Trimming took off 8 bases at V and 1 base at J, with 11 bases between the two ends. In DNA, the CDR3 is TGTGCCAGCGGTGGGTCTCCGAACACTGAAGCTTTCTTT. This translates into CASGGSPNTEAFF.

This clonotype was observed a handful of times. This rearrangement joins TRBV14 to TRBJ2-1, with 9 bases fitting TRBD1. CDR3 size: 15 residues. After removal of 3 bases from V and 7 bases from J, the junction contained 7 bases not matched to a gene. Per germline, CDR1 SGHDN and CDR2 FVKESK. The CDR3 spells CASSHLGQGGNEQFF. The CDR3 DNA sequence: TGTGCCAGCAGCCATTTGGGACAGGGTGGAAATGAGCAGTTCTTC.

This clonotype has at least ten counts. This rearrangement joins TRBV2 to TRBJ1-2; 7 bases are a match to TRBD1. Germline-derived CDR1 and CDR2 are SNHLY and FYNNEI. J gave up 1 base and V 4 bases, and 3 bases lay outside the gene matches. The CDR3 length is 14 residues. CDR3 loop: CASSGGQLNYGYTF. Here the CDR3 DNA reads TGTGCCAGCAGTGGGGGACAGCTTAACTATGGCTACACCTTC.

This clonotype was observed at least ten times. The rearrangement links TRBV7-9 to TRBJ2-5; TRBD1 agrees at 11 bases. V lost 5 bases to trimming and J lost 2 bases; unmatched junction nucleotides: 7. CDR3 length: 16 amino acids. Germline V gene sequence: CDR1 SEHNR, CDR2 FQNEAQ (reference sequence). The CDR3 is CASSPSDRGRQETQYF. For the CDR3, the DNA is TGTGCCAGCAGCCCCTCGGACAGGGGGCGTCAAGAGACCCAGTACTTC.

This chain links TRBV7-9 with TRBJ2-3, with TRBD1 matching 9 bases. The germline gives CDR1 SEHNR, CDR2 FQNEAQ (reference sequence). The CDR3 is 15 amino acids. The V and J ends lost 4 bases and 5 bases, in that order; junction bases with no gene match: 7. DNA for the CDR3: TGTGCCAGCAGCTATACAGGGGGCGCGGGAGATACGCAGTATTTT. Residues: CASSYTGGAGDTQYF. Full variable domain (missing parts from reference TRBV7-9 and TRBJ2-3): DTGVSQNPRHKITKRGQNVTFRCDPISEHNRLYWYRQTLGQGPEFLTYFQNEAQLEKSRLLSDRFSAERPKGSFSTLEIQRTEQGDSAMYLCASSYTGGAGDTQYFGPGTRLTVL.

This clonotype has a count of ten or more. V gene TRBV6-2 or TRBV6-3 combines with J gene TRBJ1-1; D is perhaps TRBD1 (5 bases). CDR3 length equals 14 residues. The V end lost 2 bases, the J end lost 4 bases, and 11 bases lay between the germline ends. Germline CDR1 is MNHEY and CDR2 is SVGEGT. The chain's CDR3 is CASSYGVGGTEAFF. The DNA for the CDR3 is TGTGCCAGCAGTTACGGGGTCGGGGGCACTGAAGCTTTCTTT.

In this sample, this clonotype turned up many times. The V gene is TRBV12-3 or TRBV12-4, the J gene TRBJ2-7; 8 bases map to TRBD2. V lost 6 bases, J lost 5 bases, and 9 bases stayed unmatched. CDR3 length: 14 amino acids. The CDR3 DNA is TGTGCCAGCAGAAAGACCGGGACTAGTAACGAGCAGTACTTC. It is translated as CASRKTGTSNEQYF.

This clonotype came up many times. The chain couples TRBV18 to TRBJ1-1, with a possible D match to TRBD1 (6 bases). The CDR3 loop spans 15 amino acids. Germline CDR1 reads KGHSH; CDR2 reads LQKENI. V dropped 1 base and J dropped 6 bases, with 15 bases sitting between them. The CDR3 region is CASSPRSGVGPEAFF. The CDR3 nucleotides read TGTGCCAGCTCACCACGGTCAGGGGTCGGCCCTGAAGCTTTCTTT.

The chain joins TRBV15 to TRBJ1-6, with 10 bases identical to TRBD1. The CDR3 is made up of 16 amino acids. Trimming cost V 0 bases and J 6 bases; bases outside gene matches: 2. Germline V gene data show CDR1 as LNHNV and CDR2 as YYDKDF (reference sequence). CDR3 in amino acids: CATSREGTGANSPLHF. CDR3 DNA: TGTGCCACCAGCAGAGAAGGGACAGGGGCTAATTCACCCCTCCACTTT.